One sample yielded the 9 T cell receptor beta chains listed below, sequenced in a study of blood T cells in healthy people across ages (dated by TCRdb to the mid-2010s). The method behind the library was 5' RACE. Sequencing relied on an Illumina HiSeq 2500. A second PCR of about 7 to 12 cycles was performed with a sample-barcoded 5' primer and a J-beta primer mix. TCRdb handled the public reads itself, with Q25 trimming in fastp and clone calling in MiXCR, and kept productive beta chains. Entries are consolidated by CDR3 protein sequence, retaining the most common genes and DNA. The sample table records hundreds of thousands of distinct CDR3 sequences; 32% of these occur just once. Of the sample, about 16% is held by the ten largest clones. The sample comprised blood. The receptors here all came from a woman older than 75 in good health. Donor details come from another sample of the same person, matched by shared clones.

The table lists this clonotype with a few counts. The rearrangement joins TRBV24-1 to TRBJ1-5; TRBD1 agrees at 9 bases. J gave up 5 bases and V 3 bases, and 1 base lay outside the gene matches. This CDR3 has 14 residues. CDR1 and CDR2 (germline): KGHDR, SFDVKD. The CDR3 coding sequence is TGTGCCACCAGTGATACAGGGGGCCATCAGCCCCAGCATTTT. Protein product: CATSDTGGHQPQHF.

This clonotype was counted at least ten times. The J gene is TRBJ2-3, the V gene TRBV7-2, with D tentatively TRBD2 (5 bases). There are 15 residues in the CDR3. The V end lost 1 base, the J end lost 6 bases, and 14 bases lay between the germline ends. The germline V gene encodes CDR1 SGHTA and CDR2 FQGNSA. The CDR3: CASSLGETSSDTQYF. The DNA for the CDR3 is TGTGCCAGCAGCTTAGGGGAGACGTCCTCGGATACGCAGTATTTT. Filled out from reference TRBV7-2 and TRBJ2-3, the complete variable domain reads GAGVSQSPSNKVTEKGKDVELRCDPISGHTALYWYRQSLGQGLEFLIYFQGNSAPDKSGLPSDRFSAERTGGSVSTLTIQRTQQEDSAVYLCASSLGETSSDTQYFGPGTRLTVL.

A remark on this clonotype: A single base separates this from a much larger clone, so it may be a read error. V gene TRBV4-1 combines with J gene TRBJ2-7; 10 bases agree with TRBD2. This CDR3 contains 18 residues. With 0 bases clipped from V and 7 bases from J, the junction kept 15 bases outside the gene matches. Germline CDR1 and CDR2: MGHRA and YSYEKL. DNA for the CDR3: TGCGCCAGCAGCCAAGAACAAGCGGGGGGGCCTTGGAACAATGAGCAGTACTTC. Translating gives CASSQEQAGGPWNNEQYF.

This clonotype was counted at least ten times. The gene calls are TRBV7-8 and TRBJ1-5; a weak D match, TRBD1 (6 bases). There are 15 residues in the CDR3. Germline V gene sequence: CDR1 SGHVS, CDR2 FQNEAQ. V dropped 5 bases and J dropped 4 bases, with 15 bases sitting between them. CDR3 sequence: CASSPRTVPNQPQHF. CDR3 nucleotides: TGTGCCAGCAGCCCGAGGACAGTGCCTAATCAGCCCCAGCATTTT.

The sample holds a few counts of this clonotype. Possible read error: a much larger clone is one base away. The CDR3 loop reads CASRGRARSTDAQYF. In nucleotides, the CDR3 is TGTGCCAGCAGGGGCAGGGCGCGTAGCACAGATGCGCAGTATTTT. The genes are TRBV6-1 and TRBJ2-3, with D possibly matching TRBD1 (5 bases). Germline-derived CDR1 and CDR2 are MNHNS and SASEGT. The CDR3 extends over 15 amino acids.

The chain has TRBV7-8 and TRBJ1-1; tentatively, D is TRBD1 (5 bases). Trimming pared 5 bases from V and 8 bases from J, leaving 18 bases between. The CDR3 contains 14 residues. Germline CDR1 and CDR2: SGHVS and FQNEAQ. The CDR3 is CASSGRREVAEAFF. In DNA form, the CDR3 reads TGTGCCAGCAGCGGGCGCAGGGAGGTGGCCGAAGCTTTCTTT.

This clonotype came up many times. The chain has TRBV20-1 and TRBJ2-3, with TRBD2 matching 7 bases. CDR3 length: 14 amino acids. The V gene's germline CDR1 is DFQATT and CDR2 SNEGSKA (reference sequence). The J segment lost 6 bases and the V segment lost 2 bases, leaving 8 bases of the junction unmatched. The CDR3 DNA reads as TGCAGTGCTAGAAGTTTGGGGACTACCGATACGCAGTATTTT. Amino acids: CSARSLGTTDTQYF.

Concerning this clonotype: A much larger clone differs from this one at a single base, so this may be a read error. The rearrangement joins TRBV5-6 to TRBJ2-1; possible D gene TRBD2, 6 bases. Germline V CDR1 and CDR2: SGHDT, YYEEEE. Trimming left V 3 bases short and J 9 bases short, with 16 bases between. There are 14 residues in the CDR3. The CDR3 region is CASSWARTKSEQFF. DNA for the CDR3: TGTGCCAGCAGCTGGGCAAGGACTAAGAGTGAGCAGTTCTTC. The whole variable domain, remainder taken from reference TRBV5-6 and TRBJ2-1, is DAGVTQSPTHLIKTRGQQVTLRCSPKSGHDTVSWYQQALGQGPQFIFQYYEEEERQRGNFPDRFSGHQFPNYSSELNVNALLLGDSALYLCASSWARTKSEQFFGPGTRLTVL.

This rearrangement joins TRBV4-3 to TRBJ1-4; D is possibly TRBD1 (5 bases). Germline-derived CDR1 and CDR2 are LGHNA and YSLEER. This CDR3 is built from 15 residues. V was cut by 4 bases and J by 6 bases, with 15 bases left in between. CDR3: CASSPADRAHEKLFF. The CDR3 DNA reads TGCGCCAGCAGCCCTGCAGACAGAGCTCATGAAAAACTGTTTTTT.